The text below deals with one T cell receptor (beta chain). Participants were aged 18 to 89 years from 20 to 30 US areas. This entry belongs to a study of blood T cell repertoires in COVID-19. Turning to the study itself: There were acute and convalescent COVID-19 samples, and they came from the United States, Italy and Spain. T cells, B-cell-depleted T cells, or PBMCs supplied cDNA or gDNA.

V was trimmed by 2 bases and J by 0 bases, leaving 3 bases between them. Germline V CDR1 and CDR2: KGHSH, LQKENI. This CDR3 has 13 residues. Methods used by the authors: From reference gene primer amplification, estimates of nucleated cell counts were derived. Clones were sequenced by immunoSEQ multiplex PCR, and TCRdb holds only the in-frame ones, with some missing. From that table come the V and J calls and clone size; the DNA was used to work out D and trimming. The profile shows more than 300,000 clones, 88% of them singletons. Sequenced material: PBMCs or T cells enriched from blood (not recorded which). This clonotype was obtained from a woman under 30 who had recovered from COVID-19. This chain links TRBV18 with TRBJ2-3; D gene unclear. The CDR3 spells CASSPGSTDTQYF. The CDR3 bases are TGTGCCAGCTCACCAGGCAGCACAGATACGCAGTATTTT.